The present TCR beta chain was sequenced within a study of radiotherapy plus CTLA-4 blockade in lung cancer. Germline V lookup: CDR1 MNHNS, CDR2 SASEGT. Trimming left V 0 bases short and J 3 bases short, with 10 bases between. CDR3 size: 15 residues. TCRdb's copy holds only in-frame clones and misses some; the assay was immunoSEQ multiplex PCR. The table includes over 75,000 clones, around 83% detected once. The input for sequencing was peripheral blood, taken from a patient treated with radiotherapy plus ipilimumab. The TCR comes from a human donor with non-small cell lung cancer who had stable disease on radiotherapy plus ipilimumab. The V gene is TRBV6-1, the J gene TRBJ2-3; D is unclear. CDR3 amino acids: CASSEAPAVTDTQYF. The CDR3 nucleotides read TGTGCCAGCAGTGAAGCGCCGGCAGTGACAGATACGCAGTATTTT.